The rows below give T cell receptor beta chains drawn from one sample of a study of shared clonotypes between healthy human individuals. Here immunoSEQ multiplex PCR was the method, and the copy in TCRdb shows in-frame clones only, minus some. The sample lists approximately 530,000 clones; almost 97% were seen once. Sequencing was done on a sample of naive CD4+ T cells sorted from blood. All receptors derive from a woman aged 25 to 39 in good health. The CDR3 runs from the conserved cysteine through the conserved F or W. D genes are given only for firm matches. Only part of the rows carry a size: once, few, many, or a class if the clone is expanded.

V gene: TRBV10-1; clone size: NA; J gene: TRBJ2-2; D gene: NA; CDR3 DNA: TGCGCCGAAAAGAGTCAAAATAAACCCGAGGATCCCGGGGAGCTGTTTTTT; CDR3 protein: CAEKSQNKPEDPGELFF
V gene: TRBV10-1; clone size: NA; J gene: TRBJ2-2; D gene: NA; CDR3 DNA: TGCGCCAGCAACTCGAACACCGGGGAGCTGTTTTTT; CDR3 protein: CASNSNTGELFF
V gene: TRBV19; clone size: NA; J gene: TRBJ2-5; D gene: TRBD1; CDR3 DNA: TGTGCCAGTAGACCAAAGGACAGGCTTCAGACCCAGTACTTC; CDR3 protein: CASRPKDRLQTQYF
V gene: TRBV7-9; clone size: NA; J gene: TRBJ1-1; D gene: NA; CDR3 DNA: TGTGCCAGCAGCTTGCAGGGGAACACTGAAGCTTTCTTT; CDR3 protein: CASSLQGNTEAFF
V gene: TRBV19; clone size: NA; J gene: TRBJ2-5; D gene: NA; CDR3 DNA: TGTGCCAGTAGTAAGGCGGCCGGGCGAGAGACCCAGTACTTC; CDR3 protein: CASSKAAGRETQYF
V gene: TRBV28; clone size: NA; J gene: TRBJ2-1; D gene: NA; CDR3 DNA: TGTGCCAGCAGCTACAGGGCCCCGCGATTTGAGCAGTTCTTC; CDR3 protein: CASSYRAPRFEQFF
V gene: TRBV19; clone size: once; J gene: TRBJ1-1; D gene: NA; CDR3 DNA: TGTGCCAGTACCGATCAGGGGAGAAACACTGAAGCTTTCTTT; CDR3 protein: CASTDQGRNTEAFF
V gene: TRBV7-9; clone size: few; J gene: TRBJ1-1; D gene: NA; CDR3 DNA: TGTGCCAGCAGCTTTAGGACTGAAGCTTTCTTT; CDR3 protein: CASSFRTEAFF
V gene: TRBV27; clone size: NA; J gene: TRBJ2-7; D gene: NA; CDR3 DNA: TGTGCCAGCAGTTTAAGGGCGGGGCTACCCTACGAGCAGTACTTC; CDR3 protein: CASSLRAGLPYEQYF
V gene: TRBV7-3; clone size: NA; J gene: TRBJ1-4; D gene: NA; CDR3 DNA: TGTGCCAGCAGCTTAGACGGACCAGCAACTAATGAAAAACTGTTTTTT; CDR3 protein: CASSLDGPATNEKLFF
V gene: TRBV11-1; clone size: once; J gene: TRBJ2-7; D gene: NA; CDR3 DNA: TGTGCCAGCAGTTACACCGGGACGCCTTTGGTCGAGCAGTACTTC; CDR3 protein: CASSYTGTPLVEQYF
V gene: TRBV7-9; clone size: NA; J gene: TRBJ1-5; D gene: TRBD1; CDR3 DNA: TGTGCCAGCAGCTCAGACAGGGCCGGCAATCAGCCCCAGCATTTT; CDR3 protein: CASSSDRAGNQPQHF
V gene: TRBV11-3; clone size: once; J gene: TRBJ2-2; D gene: NA; CDR3 DNA: TGTGCCAGCAGCTTAGGGTCAGGCACCGGGGAGCTGTTTTTT; CDR3 protein: CASSLGSGTGELFF
V gene: TRBV13; clone size: NA; J gene: TRBJ1-3; D gene: TRBD1; CDR3 DNA: TGTGCCAGCAGCTGGTCGGACAGGTCGGTAGGAAACACCATATATTTT; CDR3 protein: CASSWSDRSVGNTIYF
V gene: TRBV28; clone size: NA; J gene: TRBJ2-7; D gene: NA; CDR3 DNA: TGTGCCAGCAGTTTAATTTCCCCCTATTTGTACGAGCAGTACTTC; CDR3 protein: CASSLISPYLYEQYF
V gene: TRBV15; clone size: NA; J gene: TRBJ2-3; D gene: TRBD2; CDR3 DNA: TGTGCCACCAGCAGAGATTCGCCGACTAGCGGTAGCACAGATACGCAGTATTTT; CDR3 protein: CATSRDSPTSGSTDTQYF
V gene: TRBV7-9; clone size: NA; J gene: TRBJ2-5; D gene: NA; CDR3 DNA: TGTGCCAGCAGCCCATGGCGGGACGGCCAAGAGACCCAGTACTTC; CDR3 protein: CASSPWRDGQETQYF
V gene: TRBV18; clone size: NA; J gene: TRBJ1-5; D gene: NA; CDR3 DNA: TGTGCCAGCTCACCCCACTCAGATCAGCCCCAGCATTTT; CDR3 protein: CASSPHSDQPQHF
V gene: TRBV27; clone size: NA; J gene: TRBJ2-1; D gene: TRBD1; CDR3 DNA: TGTGCCAGCAGACCTGCGGGGACAGGGGGCCAAAATGAGCAGTTCTTC; CDR3 protein: CASRPAGTGGQNEQFF
V gene: TRBV27; clone size: NA; J gene: TRBJ2-7; D gene: TRBD2; CDR3 DNA: TGTGCCAGCATAGGGACTAACAACTACGAGCAGTACTTC; CDR3 protein: CASIGTNNYEQYF
V gene: TRBV18; clone size: NA; J gene: TRBJ2-6; D gene: NA; CDR3 DNA: TGTGCCAGCTCACCCGGACGGGCTGGGGCCAACGTCCTGACTTTC; CDR3 protein: CASSPGRAGANVLTF
V gene: TRBV5-4; clone size: NA; J gene: TRBJ2-3; D gene: TRBD2; CDR3 DNA: TGTGCCAGCAGCTTGGAACTAGCGGGAGGGCTCAGCACAGATACGCAGTATTTT; CDR3 protein: CASSLELAGGLSTDTQYF
V gene: TRBV5-1; clone size: NA; J gene: TRBJ2-7; D gene: NA; CDR3 DNA: TGCGCCAGCAGCTTCGGGGGAGACGAGCAGTACTTC; CDR3 protein: CASSFGGDEQYF
V gene: TRBV6-1; clone size: NA; J gene: TRBJ1-4; D gene: NA; CDR3 DNA: TGTGCCAGCAGTGGGCGAGGATTTTCTAATGAAAAACTGTTTTTT; CDR3 protein: CASSGRGFSNEKLFF
V gene: TRBV5-8; clone size: NA; J gene: TRBJ2-5; D gene: TRBD2; CDR3 DNA: TGTGCCAGCAGCCAAGATGGGGCTAGCGGGGAGACCCAGTACTTC; CDR3 protein: CASSQDGASGETQYF
V gene: TRBV5-4; clone size: NA; J gene: TRBJ2-7; D gene: NA; CDR3 DNA: TGTGCCAGCAGCCACGGGGATCCGGGGTATGGTTACGAGCAGTACTTC; CDR3 protein: CASSHGDPGYGYEQYF
V gene: TRBV28; clone size: NA; J gene: TRBJ1-3; D gene: NA; CDR3 DNA: TGTGCCAGCAGTACCTCCCGGGACGGAGGAAACACCATATATTTT; CDR3 protein: CASSTSRDGGNTIYF
V gene: TRBV9; clone size: NA; J gene: TRBJ2-2; D gene: NA; CDR3 DNA: TGTGCCAGCGGAGGGGCTAGCGCTCCCGGGGAGCTGTTTTTT; CDR3 protein: CASGGASAPGELFF
V gene: TRBV6-5; clone size: NA; J gene: TRBJ1-1; D gene: NA; CDR3 DNA: TGTGCCAGCAGTTACTCCGACGGTTTCGAAGCTTTCTTT; CDR3 protein: CASSYSDGFEAFF
V gene: TRBV19; clone size: NA; J gene: TRBJ2-6; D gene: NA; CDR3 DNA: TGTGCCAGTAGTATACGGGGAGCTGGGGCCAACGTCCTGACTTTC; CDR3 protein: CASSIRGAGANVLTF
V gene: TRBV5-6; clone size: NA; J gene: TRBJ2-1; D gene: NA; CDR3 DNA: TGTGCCAGCAGCCGGGGACTGAGCTCCTACAATGAGCAGTTCTTC; CDR3 protein: CASSRGLSSYNEQFF
V gene: TRBV11-2; clone size: once; J gene: TRBJ2-7; D gene: TRBD2; CDR3 DNA: TGTGCCAGCAGCCCAGTTCGGGGGAGGGCCTCCTACGAGCAGTACTTC; CDR3 protein: CASSPVRGRASYEQYF
V gene: TRBV6-5; clone size: NA; J gene: TRBJ2-7; D gene: TRBD1; CDR3 DNA: TGTGCCAGCAGTTCGGAGCCCGGGACAGGCGCCTACGAGCAGTACTTC; CDR3 protein: CASSSEPGTGAYEQYF
V gene: TRBV29-1; clone size: NA; J gene: TRBJ2-1; D gene: NA; CDR3 DNA: TGCAGCGTTGTGAGGGAGAGGGTTGAGCAGTTCTTC; CDR3 protein: CSVVRERVEQFF
V gene: TRBV7-2; clone size: NA; J gene: TRBJ1-5; D gene: NA; CDR3 DNA: TGTGCCAGCAGCCCCTCTAGCAATCAGCCCCAGCATTTT; CDR3 protein: CASSPSSNQPQHF
V gene: TRBV5-4; clone size: NA; J gene: TRBJ2-3; D gene: TRBD2; CDR3 DNA: TGTGCCAGCAGTCCTTCTAGCGGGAGGGCCAAGGCAGATACGCAGTATTTT; CDR3 protein: CASSPSSGRAKADTQYF
V gene: TRBV4-2; clone size: NA; J gene: TRBJ2-7; D gene: NA; CDR3 DNA: TGTGCCAGCAGCCCCCGGGACGTGACCTACGAGCAGTACTTC; CDR3 protein: CASSPRDVTYEQYF
V gene: TRBV15; clone size: once; J gene: TRBJ2-4; D gene: NA; CDR3 DNA: TGTGCCACCAGCAGAGATAAAGGCTACCTTTACATTCAGTACTTC; CDR3 protein: CATSRDKGYLYIQYF
V gene: TRBV9; clone size: NA; J gene: TRBJ2-7; D gene: TRBD2; CDR3 DNA: TGTGCCAGCAGCGCGTCTAGCGGTACCTACGAGCAGTACTTC; CDR3 protein: CASSASSGTYEQYF
V gene: TRBV18; clone size: NA; J gene: TRBJ1-4; D gene: NA; CDR3 DNA: TGTGCCAGCTCACGGGCAGCGAATGAAAAACTGTTTTTT; CDR3 protein: CASSRAANEKLFF
V gene: TRBV29-1; clone size: NA; J gene: TRBJ1-2; D gene: NA; CDR3 DNA: TGCAGCGTTGATGAGCAAACTAACTATGGCTACACCTTC; CDR3 protein: CSVDEQTNYGYTF
V gene: TRBV30; clone size: once; J gene: TRBJ2-7; D gene: NA; CDR3 DNA: TGTGCCTGTACATCTGACTCCTACGAGCAGTACTTC; CDR3 protein: CACTSDSYEQYF
V gene: TRBV4-1; clone size: NA; J gene: TRBJ1-1; D gene: NA; CDR3 DNA: TGCGCCAGCAGCCCAAGAAGGGGGGCGAACACTGAAGCTTTCTTT; CDR3 protein: CASSPRRGANTEAFF
V gene: TRBV6-5; clone size: NA; J gene: TRBJ2-3; D gene: NA; CDR3 DNA: TGTGCCAGCAGTAACTCCATAGATACGCAGTATTTT; CDR3 protein: CASSNSIDTQYF
V gene: TRBV29-1; clone size: NA; J gene: TRBJ2-7; D gene: NA; CDR3 DNA: TGCAGCGCCGGGACGGTGACCTACGAGCAGTACTTC; CDR3 protein: CSAGTVTYEQYF
V gene: TRBV5-1; clone size: once; J gene: TRBJ1-4; D gene: NA; CDR3 DNA: TGCGCCAGCAGCTTGGCCCGGGGGCGGGATGAAAAACTGTTTTTT; CDR3 protein: CASSLARGRDEKLFF
V gene: TRBV5-1; clone size: NA; J gene: TRBJ2-1; D gene: TRBD2; CDR3 DNA: TGCGCCAGCAGCTTCGTCCTAGCGGGAGCGAACAATGAGCAGTTCTTC; CDR3 protein: CASSFVLAGANNEQFF
V gene: TRBV28; clone size: NA; J gene: TRBJ1-4; D gene: NA; CDR3 DNA: TGTGCCAGCAGAAGTAGGAGGGGCGCAACTAATGAAAAACTGTTTTTT; CDR3 protein: CASRSRRGATNEKLFF